The rows below give T cell receptor beta chains drawn from one sample of a study of cytomegalovirus exposure and HLA in healthy donors. The data were produced by immunoSEQ multiplex PCR, yet TCRdb's version contains in-frame clones alone and is incomplete. There are 150,000 to 200,000 clones in the sample; about 85% occur only once, and approximately 6.5% lies in the top ten. The sample comprised PBMCs. Receptors originate from a male donor in good health and CMV-seropositive. Each CDR3 is given with its conserved first and last residue. D genes are given only for firm matches. Size is stated for part of the rows, as once, few or many counts, or as a class when the clone is expanded.

J	size	D	V	DNA	CDR3
TRBJ2-1	once	TRBD2	TRBV5-1	TGCGCCAGCAGCTTGGTGGGTAGCGGGAGGGAGGAGTTCTTC	CASSLVGSGREEFF
TRBJ2-7	-	-	TRBV7-9	TGTTCCAGCAGCCCCCCCTCGGCGGGAACATCTTACGAGCAGTACTTC	CSSSPPSAGTSYEQYF
TRBJ2-7	-	-	TRBV4-2	TGTGCCAGCAGCCAGTTCCTCGGACAGCTCAGCTCCTACGAGCAGTACTTC	CASSQFLGQLSSYEQYF
TRBJ2-3	-	-	TRBV7-6	TGTGCCAGCGGACCTAGCGTCAACACAGATACGCAGTATTTT	CASGPSVNTDTQYF
TRBJ2-3	-	TRBD2	TRBV7-9	TGTGCCAGCAGCTTTGGACTAGCGACCGATACGCAGTATTTT	CASSFGLATDTQYF
TRBJ1-4	few	-	TRBV9	TGTGCCAGCAGCCCGTTCGACAGTGAAAAACTGTTTTTT	CASSPFDSEKLFF
TRBJ2-5	-	TRBD2	TRBV9	TGTGCCAGCAGCGTAGAGGGCGGGAGGGCCCGAGAGCAGTACTTC	CASSVEGGRAREQYF
TRBJ2-7	-	-	TRBV11-3	TGTGCCAGCAGCTCGCCACCGGGTTACGAGCAGTACTTC	CASSSPPGYEQYF
TRBJ2-3	once	-	TRBV4-1	TGCGCCAGCAGCCTCCCGGAGGGCCGGGAGTGGACAGATACGCAGTATTTT	CASSLPEGREWTDTQYF
TRBJ1-2	-	TRBD1	TRBV6-5	TGTGCCAGCAGTCCGGGACAGTATGGCTACACCTTC	CASSPGQYGYTF
TRBJ2-2	-	TRBD1	TRBV11-2	TGTGCCAGCAGCTGGCGGACAGGGCTTACCGGGGAGCTGTTTTTT	CASSWRTGLTGELFF
TRBJ1-1	-	TRBD1	TRBV4-3	TGCGCCAGCAGCATATCGACAGGGGGCTATGGCACTGAAGCTTTCTTT	CASSISTGGYGTEAFF
TRBJ1-5	-	-	TRBV27	TGTGCCAGCAGTTTGAGGGCTAATCAGCCCCAGCATTTT	CASSLRANQPQHF
TRBJ1-4	-	-	TRBV18	TGTGCCAGCTCACCACTTTCAAGGACAGCTAATGAAAAACTGTTTTTT	CASSPLSRTANEKLFF
TRBJ2-1	-	-	TRBV12-5	TGTGCTAGTGGTTTGCCCGGAAGCCAGGGCTACAATGAGCAGTTCTTC	CASGLPGSQGYNEQFF
TRBJ2-7	-	TRBD1	TRBV19	TGTGCCAGTAGTTCAACCGGGACAGGGGTCCACGAGCAGTACTTC	CASSSTGTGVHEQYF
TRBJ1-6	-	TRBD1	TRBV5-1	TGCGCCAGCAGCCGCGGACAGGGGGACAATTCACCCCTCCACTTT	CASSRGQGDNSPLHF
TRBJ1-6	-	-	TRBV5-6	TGTGCCAGCAGCTTGGAACAGATTAATTCACCCCTCCACTTT	CASSLEQINSPLHF
TRBJ2-7	-	-	TRBV15	TGTGCCACCAGCAGTAGACACAGGGAAGAGTACGAGCAGTACTTC	CATSSRHREEYEQYF
TRBJ2-7	-	-	TRBV7-9	TGTTCCAGCAGCTCACGGACAGATGCCTACGAGCAGTACTTC	CSSSSRTDAYEQYF
TRBJ2-5	-	TRBD2	TRBV7-8	TGTGCCAGCAGCTTTGGTAGCGGGAGTGGAGGAGAGACCCAGTACTTC	CASSFGSGSGGETQYF
TRBJ1-4	-	-	TRBV5-8	TGTGCCAGCAGCTTGCCCAGGGGTGAAAAACTGTTTTTT	CASSLPRGEKLFF
TRBJ2-1	-	TRBD2	TRBV7-6	TGTGCCAGCAGCTTAGTCCGAGGACTAGCGGGAGGGGCAGGCTCCTACAATGAGCAGTTCTTC	CASSLVRGLAGGAGSYNEQFF
TRBJ2-7	-	TRBD2	TRBV15	TGTGCCACCAGCTCTCCAGGACTAGGCTTTTACGAGCAGTACTTC	CATSSPGLGFYEQYF
TRBJ2-3	-	TRBD2	TRBV25-1	TGTGCCACCCGGGGAGGGGCAGATACGCAGTATTTT	CATRGGADTQYF
TRBJ2-1	-	-	TRBV19	TGTGCCAGTAGTATTGAAGGAGGCTCCTACAATGAGCAGTTCTTC	CASSIEGGSYNEQFF
TRBJ1-6	-	TRBD1	TRBV28	TGTGCCAGCACGTCGTTGGGACAGAATAATTCACCCCTCCACTTT	CASTSLGQNNSPLHF
TRBJ1-1	few	-	TRBV7-2	TGTGCCAGCAGCTTGTACGGGGGGGAAACTGAAGCTTTCTTT	CASSLYGGETEAFF
TRBJ1-2	-	-	TRBV7-9	TGTGCCAGCAGCTTAGTAGACTATGGCTACACCTTC	CASSLVDYGYTF
TRBJ2-3	-	-	TRBV12-2	TGTGCAAGTCGCTTAGTAGGTAGGACTAGCGGGAGGAGGGAAACAGATACGCAGTATTTT	CASRLVGRTSGRRETDTQYF
TRBJ1-1	-	TRBD1	TRBV11-2	TGTGCCAGCAGCTTAGATCGGACAGGGTTCGGCACTGAAGCTTTCTTT	CASSLDRTGFGTEAFF
TRBJ2-7	-	TRBD2	TRBV2	TGTGCCAGCAGTGAGGCCAGCGGGAGCGACGTCAAGCAGTACTTC	CASSEASGSDVKQYF
TRBJ1-6	-	-	TRBV7-2	TGTGCCAGCAGCTTAGTTGGAGGGAGCTCCTATAATTCACCCCTCCACTTT	CASSLVGGSSYNSPLHF
TRBJ2-7	-	-	TRBV6-1	TGTGCCAGCAGTGCCCACAGCTTGAGCTCCTACGAGCAGTACTTC	CASSAHSLSSYEQYF
TRBJ2-3	-	-	TRBV19	TGTGCCAGTAGTCTAGCCGGGTGGCATACGCAGTATTTT	CASSLAGWHTQYF
TRBJ2-4	-	TRBD2	TRBV15	TGTGCCACCAGCAGAGATCCAGCGGGAGGGCGTATTCAGTACTTC	CATSRDPAGGRIQYF
TRBJ2-5	-	-	TRBV5-1	TGCGCCAGCAGCTTGATGTCGACGGGGGAGACCCAGTACTTC	CASSLMSTGETQYF
TRBJ1-4	once	-	TRBV5-1	TGCGCCAGCAGCGTCAGGTGGGGGGATGAAAAACTGTTTTTT	CASSVRWGDEKLFF
TRBJ2-7	-	-	TRBV28	TGTGCCAGCAGGAGCCAAGAGGGCCTCGTCTACGAGCAGTACTTC	CASRSQEGLVYEQYF
TRBJ2-1	-	-	TRBV19	TGTGCCAGTAGTACCCGACTGAGCGTCGGGAATGAGCAGTTCTTC	CASSTRLSVGNEQFF
TRBJ1-2	-	TRBD1	TRBV12-5	TGTGCTAGTGGTTTGGTGTCAGGGGGCGCGGGTGGCTACACCTTC	CASGLVSGGAGGYTF
TRBJ2-1	-	-	TRBV5-1	TGCGCCAGCAGCTTGGGGTCCAGCAATGAGCAGTTCTTC	CASSLGSSNEQFF
TRBJ2-3	-	-	TRBV5-5	TGTGCCAGCAGCTTGGGGGACTCCAAAACTGATACGCAGTATTTT	CASSLGDSKTDTQYF
TRBJ2-1	-	TRBD2	TRBV11-1	TGTGCCAGCAGCCCTAGCGGTTATTACAATGAGCAGTTCTTC	CASSPSGYYNEQFF
TRBJ2-6	-	-	TRBV30	TGTGCCTGGACAACCTTAATCGGGGGACCCCCTGGGGCCAACGTCCTGACTTTC	CAWTTLIGGPPGANVLTF
TRBJ2-7	-	TRBD2	TRBV6-6	TGTGCCAGCAGACGGACTAGCGGGAGTCTGGGTTTCGAGCAGTACTTC	CASRRTSGSLGFEQYF
TRBJ2-4	-	TRBD2	TRBV11-2	TGTGCCAGCAGCCTATCCGCAGGGAGGGATGCCAAAAACATTCAGTACTTC	CASSLSAGRDAKNIQYF